This is a list of T cell receptor beta chains from one sample in a study of blood T cells in healthy people across ages. One entry per CDR3 protein, called by TCRdb with MiXCR from the 5' RACE reads. The table includes around 1.1 million distinct CDR3 sequences, under 40% detected once. Sample: blood. Source of these receptors: a man younger than 35 in good health. Each CDR3 is given without its conserved first and last residue. Clone size is given for some rows only: seen once, a few or many times, or a class if the clone is expanded.

V | size | CDR3
TRBV7-2 | many | ASSPQGHLQETQY
TRBV29-1 | few | SVDWGQGEGGYT
TRBV20-1 | . | SAHLKRGQGANEQF
TRBV6-1 | . | ASRQGQESDTQY
TRBV27 | . | ASRGVAGLNEQF
TRBV6-5 | . | ASSKETMGNEKLF
TRBV7-9 | . | ASSAQGREQY
TRBV27 | . | ASSLFPQSGVYTETQY
TRBV4-2 | . | ASSQEHYNEQY
TRBV20-1 | . | SAHRRGARGYGYT
TRBV12-3/TRBV12-4 | . | ASQLGQGGYEQY
TRBV7-2 | . | ASTSEQGIGNYGYT
TRBV6-2/TRBV6-3 | few | ASSYSRVLQNEQF
TRBV7-8 | . | ASRRLAGGEGDTQY
TRBV5-6 | . | ASSPEPTGGNTEAF
TRBV7-2 | . | ASRPTASNQPQH
TRBV20-1 | many | SAPPLEDYGYT
TRBV27 | . | ATKKEVGSGGYT
TRBV7-2 | . | ASSLDSPWEKLF
TRBV29-1 | few | SVKSGTANEKLF
TRBV5-6 | . | ASSLGAGYEAF
TRBV4-2 | . | ASSQDASSSSYNEQF
TRBV11-2 | few | ASSLDLGTRVWDTQY
TRBV6-6 | . | ASSSKHLGDGAEAF
TRBV6-6 | few | ATAPGTLNSPLH
TRBV12-3/TRBV12-4 | . | TSSLGRGNEKLF
TRBV3-1 | few | ASRQTVIGWELF
TRBV10-3 | . | AISQGQPRGYT
TRBV12-3/TRBV12-4 | . | ASSCGGDGELF
TRBV29-1 | many | SGQGGGEKLF
TRBV29-1 | many | SVEDETRNYGYT
TRBV5-1 | once | ASSALSDRGNSPLH
TRBV29-1 | few | SVEAPDHYGYT
TRBV7-8 | . | ASSLTSGLAGANEQY
TRBV5-6 | . | ASSERGQELYYGYT
TRBV5-1 | . | ASSLSTGGPINEQF
TRBV3-1 | few | ASSRGLPTDTQY
TRBV11-1 | few | ASSLAAGIYEQY
TRBV20-1 | few | SANHQGGYGYT
TRBV5-1 | . | ASKEDAPNTDTQY
TRBV12-3/TRBV12-4 | few | ASSSDRVNEQF
TRBV27 | . | ASSLPGTGELF
TRBV27 | . | ASSFRKDIYGYT
TRBV12-3/TRBV12-4 | . | ASSLQGFAYNEHF
TRBV11-2 | few | ASSPQQLSYEQY
TRBV11-2 | few | ASSRTLGTGFTYEQY
TRBV2 | few | ASNRDSTNSPLH
TRBV10-3 | few | AISESGPYQPQH
TRBV10-3 | . | AISEDTAYEQF
TRBV7-9 | few | ASSTLGATATNEKLF
TRBV5-4 | few | ASSAGLIYGYT
TRBV7-2 | . | ASSNKTGVVEAF
TRBV7-9 | few | ASLQDGNSPLH
TRBV7-2 | few | ASSVNNQPQH
TRBV28 | . | ASSFSRVQPQH
TRBV9 | . | ASSIGVSDSNQPQH
TRBV4-2 | few | ASSQGNGTDTNYGYT
TRBV7-9 | few | ASSLAPYRVSSEQF
TRBV5-1 | once | ASGYGQGQETQY